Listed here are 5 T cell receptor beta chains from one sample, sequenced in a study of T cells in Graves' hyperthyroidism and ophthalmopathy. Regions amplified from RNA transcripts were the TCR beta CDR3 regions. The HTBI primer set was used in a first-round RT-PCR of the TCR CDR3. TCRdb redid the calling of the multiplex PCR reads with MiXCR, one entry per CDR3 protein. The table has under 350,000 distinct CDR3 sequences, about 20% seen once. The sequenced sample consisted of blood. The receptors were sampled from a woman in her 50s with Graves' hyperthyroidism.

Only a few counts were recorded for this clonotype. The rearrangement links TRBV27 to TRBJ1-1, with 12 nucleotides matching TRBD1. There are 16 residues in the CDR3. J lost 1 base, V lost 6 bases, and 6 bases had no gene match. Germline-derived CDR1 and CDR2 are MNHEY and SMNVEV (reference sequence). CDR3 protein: CASSPGTGGPNTEAFF. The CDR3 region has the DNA TGTGCCAGCAGCCCCGGGACAGGGGGCCCGAACACTGAAGCTTTCTTT.

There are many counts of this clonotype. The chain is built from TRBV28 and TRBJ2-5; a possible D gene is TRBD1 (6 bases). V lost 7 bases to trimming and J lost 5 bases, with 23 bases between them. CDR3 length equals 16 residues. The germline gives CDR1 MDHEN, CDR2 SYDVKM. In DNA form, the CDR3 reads TGTGCCAGCAAGCCCCTCCCAGGGGTAAGGGGCGAGACCCAGTACTTC. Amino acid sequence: CASKPLPGVRGETQYF. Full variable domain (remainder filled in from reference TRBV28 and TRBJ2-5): DVKVTQSSRYLVKRTGEKVFLECVQDMDHENMFWYRQDPGLGLRLIYFSYDVKMKEKGDIPEGYSVSREKKERFSLILESASTNQTSMYLCASKPLPGVRGETQYFGPGTRLLVL.

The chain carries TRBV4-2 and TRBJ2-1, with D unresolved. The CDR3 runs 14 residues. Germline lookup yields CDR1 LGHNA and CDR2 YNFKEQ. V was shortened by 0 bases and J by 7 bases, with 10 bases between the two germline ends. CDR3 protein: CASSQESPVNEQFF. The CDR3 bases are TGTGCCAGCAGCCAAGAGTCGCCCGTGAATGAGCAGTTCTTC.

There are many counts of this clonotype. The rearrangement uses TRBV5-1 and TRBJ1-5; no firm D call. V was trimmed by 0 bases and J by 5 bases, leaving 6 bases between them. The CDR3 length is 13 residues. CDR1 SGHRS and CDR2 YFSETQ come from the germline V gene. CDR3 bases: TGCGCCAGCAGCTTGGCGGCTGATCAGCCCCAGCATTTT. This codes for CASSLAADQPQHF.

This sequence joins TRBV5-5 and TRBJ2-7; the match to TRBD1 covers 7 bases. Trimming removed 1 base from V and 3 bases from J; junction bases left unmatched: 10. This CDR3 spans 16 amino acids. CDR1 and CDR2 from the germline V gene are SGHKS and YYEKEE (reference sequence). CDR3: CASSLIYGQAFYEQYF. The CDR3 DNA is TGTGCCAGCAGCTTGATTTACGGACAGGCCTTCTACGAGCAGTACTTC.